Listed below are T cell receptor beta chains from one sample, sequenced in a study of human T cells and chemical hapten exposure. TCRdb used MiXCR to reprocess the RACE reads, holding one entry per CDR3 protein. Of about 74,000 distinct CDR3 sequences in the sample, about 15% were seen once. This sample comprised whole blood, obtained in connection with sensitization to the hapten diphenylcyclopropenone (DPC). These receptors were taken from a woman aged 45 to 65 with alopecia areata. Some clones in this sample may be carry-over from other donors' samples. Each CDR3 is given with its conserved first and last residue. D genes are given only for firm matches. A clone size is listed for some rows: how often the clone was seen (once, few, many), or a class if it is expanded.

>TRBJ1-6|-|TRBV20-1|many
CSARHGGGWNSPLHF
TGCAGTGCCCGTCATGGGGGAGGGTGGAATTCACCCCTCCACTTT
>TRBJ2-3|TRBD1|TRBV6-6|-
CASSYSRDSWMTDTQYF
TGTGCCAGCAGTTACTCCAGGGACAGTTGGATGACAGATACGCAGTATTTT
>TRBJ1-4|-|TRBV6-6|-
CASSFTGATNEKLFF
TGTGCCAGCAGTTTCACAGGAGCAACTAATGAAAAACTGTTTTTT
>TRBJ2-1|TRBD2|TRBV20-1|few
CSARGSVAGTGDEQFF
TGCAGTGCTAGGGGATCCGTAGCGGGAACAGGAGATGAGCAGTTCTTC
>TRBJ2-7|-|TRBV19|-
CAAGTGGYEQYF
TGTGCCGCAGGGACCGGAGGCTACGAGCAGTACTTC
>TRBJ2-7|-|TRBV6-5|many
CASSSGSLGAEQYF
TGTGCCAGCAGTTCGGGATCTCTAGGGGCCGAGCAGTACTTC
>TRBJ2-7|-|TRBV4-1|once
CASSQDLRGLGEQYF
TGCGCCAGCAGCCAAGATCTTCGGGGTTTAGGCGAGCAGTACTTC
>TRBJ1-3|-|TRBV5-5|few
CASSWTVSGNTIYF
TGTGCCAGCAGCTGGACGGTCTCTGGAAACACCATATATTTT
>TRBJ2-1|TRBD1|TRBV12-3/TRBV12-4|many
CASRHGQGRYNEQFF
TGTGCCAGCAGACACGGACAGGGAAGGTACAATGAGCAGTTCTTC
>TRBJ1-2|-|TRBV7-2|-
CASSLVMEGGYTF
TGTGCCAGCAGCTTAGTCATGGAGGGAGGCTACACCTTC
>TRBJ1-1|-|TRBV11-2|many
CASSFFTGNTEAFF
TGTGCCAGCAGCTTCTTTACAGGGAACACTGAAGCTTTCTTT
>TRBJ2-7|TRBD1|TRBV30|many
CAWSAWDRESYEQYF
TGTGCCTGGAGTGCATGGGACAGGGAAAGCTACGAGCAGTACTTC
>TRBJ1-1|TRBD1|TRBV20-1|-
CSAREGDRVYTEAFF
TGCAGTGCTAGGGAAGGGGACAGGGTGTACACTGAAGCTTTCTTT
>TRBJ2-2|-|TRBV11-3|-
CASSPGTVANTGELFF
TGTGCCAGCAGCCCGGGGACGGTCGCGAACACCGGGGAGCTGTTTTTT
>TRBJ1-2|-|TRBV18|-
CASSTVADNYGYTF
TGTGCCAGCTCAACAGTGGCCGATAACTATGGCTACACCTTC
>TRBJ1-1|-|TRBV29-1|-
CSVEAGGNTEAFF
TGCAGCGTTGAAGCGGGAGGGAACACTGAAGCTTTCTTT
>TRBJ1-6|TRBD1|TRBV30|-
CAWNRAGTANSPLHF
TGTGCCTGGAACCGGGCCGGGACAGCTAATTCACCCCTCCACTTT
>TRBJ2-3|TRBD2|TRBV7-2|-
CASFRAGGSDTQYF
TGTGCCAGCTTCAGGGCGGGAGGGTCAGATACGCAGTATTTT
>TRBJ1-2|-|TRBV27|few
CATGGGRGYGYTF
TGTGCCACGGGCGGGGGCAGGGGCTATGGCTACACCTTC
>TRBJ2-1|TRBD2|TRBV5-5|-
CATRENYNEQFF
TGTGCCACGCGGGAGAACTACAATGAGCAGTTCTTC
>TRBJ2-7|-|TRBV12-3/TRBV12-4|-
CASSRAGFGEQYF
TGTGCCAGCAGTAGGGCAGGGTTTGGGGAGCAGTACTTC
>TRBJ2-1|-|TRBV15|few
CATSRDLGGSEQFF
TGTGCCACCAGCAGAGATCTGGGGGGCTCGGAGCAGTTCTTC
>TRBJ1-1|TRBD1|TRBV6-5|few
CASRGQGSLNTEAFF
TGTGCCAGCAGGGGACAGGGCTCCCTGAACACTGAAGCTTTCTTT
>TRBJ2-1|-|TRBV29-1|few
CSVTWGSRYEQFF
TGCAGCGTCACCTGGGGGAGTAGGTATGAGCAGTTCTTC
>TRBJ2-1|TRBD1|TRBV6-5|once
CASSYGTGGYNEQFF
TGTGCCAGCAGTTACGGGACAGGGGGCTACAATGAGCAGTTCTTC
>TRBJ2-1|-|TRBV5-4|few
CASSPKRGRAYNEQFF
TGTGCCAGCAGTCCAAAAAGAGGACGGGCTTACAATGAGCAGTTCTTC
>TRBJ2-1|-|TRBV20-1|-
CSANRDNEQFF
TGCAGTGCTAACAGGGACAATGAGCAGTTCTTC
>TRBJ1-6|TRBD1|TRBV20-1|many
CSAWTGNSPLHF
TGCAGTGCCTGGACAGGAAATTCACCCCTCCACTTT
>TRBJ2-3|TRBD2|TRBV7-2|many
CASGGGPTDTQYF
TGTGCCAGCGGGGGAGGGCCCACAGATACGCAGTATTTT
>TRBJ2-3|-|TRBV29-1|few
CSVVIGSTDTQYF
TGCAGCGTTGTGATCGGAAGCACAGATACGCAGTATTTT
>TRBJ1-1|-|TRBV7-9|-
CASSQMGAFF
TGTGCCAGCAGCCAGATGGGGGCTTTCTTT
>TRBJ2-2|TRBD1|TRBV23-1|few
CASRPGAPGTGDTGELFF
TGCGCCAGCAGACCCGGGGCCCCCGGGACAGGGGACACCGGGGAGCTGTTTTTT
>TRBJ1-1|TRBD1|TRBV5-1|-
CVSSLGQTGGLDTEAFF
TGCGTCAGCAGCTTGGGACAGACAGGGGGCCTCGACACTGAAGCTTTCTTT
>TRBJ2-1|TRBD2|TRBV20-1|-
CSAPLMSGASYNEQFF
TGCAGTGCTCCTCTTATGAGCGGGGCCTCCTACAATGAGCAGTTCTTC
>TRBJ2-5|TRBD2|TRBV11-3|-
CASSTGTSGGQETQYF
TGTGCCAGCAGCACAGGGACTAGCGGGGGCCAAGAGACCCAGTACTTC
>TRBJ2-3|-|TRBV7-7|few
CASSTGTASTDTQYF
TGTGCCAGCAGTACAGGGACGGCTAGCACAGATACGCAGTATTTT
>TRBJ1-5|-|TRBV15|many
CATSRDQGASNQPQHF
TGTGCCACCAGCAGAGATCAGGGCGCTAGCAATCAGCCCCAGCATTTT
>TRBJ1-5|-|TRBV6-5|few
CASSRTDDQPQHF
TGTGCCAGCAGTCGTACCGACGATCAGCCCCAGCATTTT
>TRBJ2-3|TRBD2|TRBV20-1|medium-sized
CSAFRAGGPNTQYF
TGCAGTGCGTTTCGCGCGGGAGGGCCCAATACGCAGTATTTT
>TRBJ2-2|-|TRBV6-6|-
CASSYSMEANTGELFF
TGTGCCAGCAGTTACTCGATGGAAGCGAACACCGGGGAGCTGTTTTTT
>TRBJ2-6|-|TRBV7-9|many
CASSLQSSGANVLTF
TGTGCCAGCAGCCTTCAGAGCTCTGGGGCCAACGTCCTGACTTTC